This T cell receptor beta chain was obtained from a study of blood T cell repertoires in COVID-19. Study in general: Material from acute and convalescent COVID-19 was sourced from the United States, Italy and Spain.

This clone was detected only once. Sequencing was performed with immunoSEQ multiplex PCR; in TCRdb, only in-frame clones are kept and a portion is missing. This table holds 110,000 to 150,000 clones, 80% found once. Germline V gene sequence: CDR1 SGHRS, CDR2 YFSETQ. The CDR3 has 14 amino acids. V was clipped by 3 bases and J by 8 bases; unmatched bases: 8. Sequenced input: peripheral blood. The chain uses TRBV5-1 and TRBJ1-2; the match to TRBD1 covers 9 bases. This TCR derives from a man in his 70s who had recovered from COVID-19. The CDR3 bases are TGCGCCAGCAGCTCAGGACAGGGGATGCCGGGCTACACCTTC. This translates into CASSSGQGMPGYTF.